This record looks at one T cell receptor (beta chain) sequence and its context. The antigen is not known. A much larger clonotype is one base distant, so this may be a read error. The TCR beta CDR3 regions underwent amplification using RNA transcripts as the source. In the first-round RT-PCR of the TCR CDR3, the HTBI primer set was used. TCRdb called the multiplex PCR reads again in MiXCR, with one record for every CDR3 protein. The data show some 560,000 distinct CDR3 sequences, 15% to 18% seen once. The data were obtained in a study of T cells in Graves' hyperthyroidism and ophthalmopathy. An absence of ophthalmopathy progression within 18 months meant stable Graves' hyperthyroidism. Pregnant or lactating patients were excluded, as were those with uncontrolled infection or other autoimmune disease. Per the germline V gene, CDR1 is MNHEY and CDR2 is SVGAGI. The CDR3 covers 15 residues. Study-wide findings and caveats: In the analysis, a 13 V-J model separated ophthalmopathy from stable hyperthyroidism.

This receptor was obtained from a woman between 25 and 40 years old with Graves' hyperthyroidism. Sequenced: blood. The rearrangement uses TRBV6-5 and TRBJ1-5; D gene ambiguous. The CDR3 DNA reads TGTGCCAGCAGTTACTTGGACCGTTCTAATCAGCACCAGCATTTT. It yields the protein CASSYLDRSNQHQHF.